The 31 T cell receptor beta chains given below trace back to one sample, sequenced in a study of naive and memory T cell subsets (dated by TCRdb to 2017 to 2019). The investigation overall reported the following: A few larger clonotypes were found in naive repertoires, especially CD8, and these larger clonotypes were possibly memory cells re-expressing CD45RA.

Libraries were constructed by UMI-ligation and nested PCR. Sequencing relied on an Illumina MiSeq. The beta constant-region primer was an equimolar mix of two oligonucleotides covering both TRBC1 and TRBC2. The ligated cDNA went through four rounds of PCR with nested alpha and beta constant-region primers together with the SP2 primer. TCRdb passed the public sequencing reads through fastp at Q25 and MiXCR, retaining productive beta sequences. One record per CDR3 amino acid sequence lists the most common genes and DNA. A total of around 140,000 distinct CDR3 sequences appear in this sample, approximately 20% of them only once. The ten most abundant clones make up roughly 0.6% of the sample. These receptors are not linked to any known antigen. The source material was naive CD8+ T cells from blood. Explained via the paper, the cell subset or site label denotes: naive T cells, CD45RA high CD27+. The receptors stem from a human donor in good health.

Only a few counts were recorded for this clonotype. This chain links TRBV6-5 with TRBJ1-2; D is undetermined. This CDR3 spans 16 amino acids. Germline lookup yields CDR1 MNHEY and CDR2 SVGAGI. V lost 5 bases and J 4 bases, leaving 20 bases between the germline ends. CDR3 amino acids: CASSADSPGRFYGYTF. The CDR3 nucleotides are TGTGCCAGCAGTGCGGACTCTCCTGGGCGTTTCTATGGCTACACCTTC.

The chain links TRBV6-6 to TRBJ1-2; D is possibly TRBD1 (6 bases). This CDR3 has 13 amino acids. Germline CDR1 MNHNY, CDR2 SVGAGI (reference sequence). V lost 4 bases and J 7 bases, leaving 13 bases between the germline ends. The CDR3 is CASSLQGSAGYTF. The CDR3 DNA reads as TGTGCCAGCAGTTTACAGGGCTCGGCTGGCTACACCTTC.

This clonotype was counted between two and nine times. One junction end disagrees with the germline gene, perhaps due to a read error. This sequence joins TRBV27 and TRBJ2-1, with TRBD2 matching 9 bases. From germline, CDR1 is MNHEY and CDR2 SMNVEV (reference sequence). The CDR3 has 13 amino acids. The CDR3 sequence: CASSLSWGGRALF. The DNA for the CDR3 is TGTGCCAGCAGTTTATCTTGGGGCGGGAGGGCCCTCTTC.

The rearrangement links TRBV12-3 or TRBV12-4 to TRBJ2-1; the D gene could be TRBD1 or TRBD2 (5 bases each). The CDR3 covers 15 residues. Trimming shortened V by 4 bases and J by 7 bases, and 17 bases separated the two germline ends. CDR3 DNA sequence: TGTGCCAGCAGTTGGGACGGGGTTTCGTGGAATGAGCAGTTCTTC. Its protein is CASSWDGVSWNEQFF.

In its sample, this clonotype was seen a few times. The chain combines TRBV24-1 with TRBJ2-1, with D hard to call. The V gene lost 6 bases and the J gene lost 8 bases, with 16 bases spanning the gap. This CDR3 is built from 14 residues. Germline loops: CDR1 KGHDR, CDR2 SFDVKD. The CDR3 DNA reads TGTGCCACCAGTCAACCTCTAGTCGCCGATGAGCAGTTCTTC. It codes for CATSQPLVADEQFF.

This clonotype appeared a few times. The chain recombines TRBV5-1 with TRBJ1-1, with TRBD1 as a possible D gene (5 bases). This CDR3 has 15 residues. V was clipped by 0 bases and J by 3 bases, with 12 bases between them. The V gene's germline CDR1 is SGHRS and CDR2 YFSETQ. The CDR3 sequence: CASSLEWQGDTEAFF. CDR3 DNA: TGCGCCAGCAGCTTGGAGTGGCAGGGCGACACTGAAGCTTTCTTT.

This clonotype was detected a few times. V usage is TRBV4-1 and J usage is TRBJ2-7; the match to TRBD1 covers 7 bases. With 1 base clipped from V and 3 bases from J, the junction kept 6 bases outside the gene matches. In germline, CDR1 is MGHRA, CDR2 YSYEKL. This CDR3 is built from 15 residues. The CDR3 coding sequence is TGCGCCAGCAGCCAAGCGACAGGGATTGGCTACGAGCAGTACTTC. It codes for CASSQATGIGYEQYF.

There are many counts of this clonotype. This chain uses TRBV27 with TRBJ2-7, with 8 bases matching TRBD1. CDR3 size: 15 residues. V lost 4 bases to trimming and J lost 2 bases; unmatched junction nucleotides: 7. Germline V CDR1 and CDR2: MNHEY, SMNVEV (reference sequence). The CDR3 reads CASSSPGTGTYEQYF. As DNA, the CDR3 is TGTGCCAGCAGTTCACCCGGGACAGGAACCTACGAGCAGTACTTC.

This clonotype has a handful of counts. The chain combines TRBV30 with TRBJ2-3; D is unresolved. Looked up from germline, CDR1 is GTSNPN and CDR2 is SVGIG (reference sequence). V shed 4 bases and J shed 0 bases, with 14 bases lying between them. The CDR3 spans 15 residues. The CDR3 sequence is CAWNSPELSTDTQYF. The CDR3 bases are TGTGCCTGGAACTCCCCCGAACTTAGCACAGATACGCAGTATTTT.

In regard to this clonotype: Germline and junction disagree at one end, which may indicate a read error. V is TRBV5-1 and J is TRBJ1-1; D gene uncertain. Germline V lookup: CDR1 SGHRS, CDR2 YFSETQ. The CDR3 runs 16 residues. The CDR3 loop is CASSLMKGSSPTEAFF. In nucleotides, the CDR3 is TGCGCCAGCAGCTTGATGAAAGGCTCTTCTCCCACTGAAGCCTTCTTT.

The chain joins TRBV28 to TRBJ2-3; 7 bases fit TRBD1. CDR3 length equals 15 residues. J gave up 3 bases and V 4 bases, and 7 bases lay outside the gene matches. Germline V gene data show CDR1 as MDHEN and CDR2 as SYDVKM. CDR3 nucleotides: TGTGCCAGCAGTTCGACGACAGGGTCGACAGATACGCAGTATTTT. Residues: CASSSTTGSTDTQYF.

The V and J genes are TRBV15 and TRBJ2-3; D may be TRBD2 (6 bases). Germline V gene lookup returns CDR1 LNHNV and CDR2 YYDKDF (reference sequence). Between the trimmed V and J ends, which lost 0 bases and 5 bases, there was a span of 12 bases. The CDR3 spans 15 residues. Here the CDR3 reads CATSRDRPGLDTQYF. The CDR3 DNA sequence: TGTGCCACCAGCAGAGATCGGCCGGGACTAGATACGCAGTATTTT.

The chain recombines TRBV10-2 with TRBJ1-2, with 7 bases lining up with TRBD1. V trimming: 6 bases; J trimming: 4 bases; junction bases outside the gene matches: 2. Per the germline V gene, CDR1 is WSHSY and CDR2 is SAAADI. The CDR3 is made up of 12 amino acids. For the CDR3, the DNA is TGCGCCAGCAGAGCAGGGGGCTATGGCTACACCTTC. It codes for CASRAGGYGYTF.

This clonotype was picked up a small number of times. The chain is built from TRBV25-1 and TRBJ2-7; D unresolved. There are 16 residues in the CDR3. The V gene lost 0 bases and the J gene lost 0 bases, with 12 bases spanning the gap. Germline V CDR1 and CDR2: MGHDK, SYGVNS. CDR3 DNA sequence: TGTGCCAGCAGTGAATATTTTGGGCAGAGCTCCTACGAGCAGTACTTC. Protein product: CASSEYFGQSSYEQYF.

This chain uses TRBV6-5 with TRBJ1-4; D is unresolved. V gave up 5 bases and J gave up 1 base, with 8 bases separating them. The CDR3 runs 14 residues. CDR1 MNHEY and CDR2 SVGAGI come from the germline V gene. The CDR3 coding sequence is TGTGCCAGCAGTGACGGAGTAACTAATGAAAAACTGTTTTTT. Encoded protein: CASSDGVTNEKLFF.

This clonotype was found many times. The chain couples TRBV28 to TRBJ2-1; 7 nucleotides align to TRBD2. CDR1 and CDR2 from the germline V gene are MDHEN and SYDVKM. The CDR3 is 16 amino acids. V shed 1 base and J 2 bases; nucleotides not matched to a gene: 5. The CDR3 sequence: CASSLSGAGAYNEQFF. In DNA, the CDR3 is TGTGCCAGCAGTTTATCTGGCGCGGGAGCCTACAATGAGCAGTTCTTC.

This clonotype was detected many times. This chain joins TRBV6-1 and TRBJ2-2, with D uncertain. The CDR3 covers 14 residues. Trimming left V 5 bases short and J 0 bases short, with 7 bases between. Per germline, CDR1 MNHNS and CDR2 SASEGT. The CDR3 region has the DNA TGTGCCAGCAGTAGCACAGCGAACACCGGGGAGCTGTTTTTT. Amino acid sequence: CASSSTANTGELFF.

The gene calls are TRBV28 and TRBJ2-7; possible D gene TRBD2, 6 bases. Germline loops: CDR1 MDHEN, CDR2 SYDVKM. Trimming cost V 6 bases and J 3 bases, with 12 bases left between them. The CDR3 spans 13 residues. The CDR3 coding sequence is TGTGCCAGCAGATCTAGCGCCAACTACGAGCAGTACTTC. This gives the protein CASRSSANYEQYF.

This rearrangement joins TRBV6-5 to TRBJ1-1; the D is unclear. The germline CDR1 and CDR2 sequences are MNHEY and SVGAGI. Trimming took off 2 bases at V and 0 bases at J, with 7 bases between the two ends. The CDR3 loop spans 14 amino acids. The CDR3 DNA sequence: TGTGCCAGCAGTTACGGGATCTTGAACACTGAAGCTTTCTTT. Translated, it gives CASSYGILNTEAFF.

This clonotype was detected many times. The chain links TRBV28 to TRBJ2-3, with 13 bases matching TRBD2. The CDR3 contains 19 residues. Germline trimming cut 3 bases from V and 2 bases from J; bases unmatched to any gene: 11. Germline-derived CDR1 and CDR2 are MDHEN and SYDVKM. The DNA for the CDR3 is TGTGCCAGCAGTTTCAGAGGCGGGACTAGCGGGACATACACAGATACGCAGTATTTT. Its protein is CASSFRGGTSGTYTDTQYF.

This clonotype was seen a few times. The chain has TRBV28 and TRBJ1-5; 7 bases line up with TRBD1. CDR3 length: 14 amino acids. Germline-derived CDR1 and CDR2 are MDHEN and SYDVKM. Unmatched junction bases numbered 6, after V lost 4 bases and J lost 6 bases. This CDR3 is CASSSDRAGQPQHF. DNA for the CDR3: TGTGCCAGCAGTTCAGACAGGGCAGGTCAGCCCCAGCATTTT.

This clonotype was observed a few times. The chain recombines TRBV28 with TRBJ2-5, with D maybe TRBD1 (5 bases). V was shortened by 4 bases and J by 4 bases, with 25 bases between the two germline ends. The CDR3 length is 18 residues. Germline-derived CDR1 and CDR2 are MDHEN and SYDVKM. CDR3 amino acids: CASSSTGRAYQYLETQYF. CDR3 DNA: TGTGCCAGCAGTTCTACAGGTCGGGCCTATCAGTACCTAGAGACCCAGTACTTC.

This rearrangement joins TRBV5-6 to TRBJ1-5, with 9 bases that match TRBD1. The germline V gene has CDR1 SGHDT and CDR2 YYEEEE. Germline trimming cut 4 bases from V and 5 bases from J; bases unmatched to any gene: 7. The CDR3 sequence is 15 residues long. For the CDR3, the DNA is TGTGCCAGCAGCCCAGGGACAGGGTGGGATCAGCCCCAGCATTTT. Amino acids: CASSPGTGWDQPQHF.

The CDR3 loop reads CASSLEGQGAYNEQFF. CDR3 in DNA: TGTGCCAGCAGCTTAGAGGGACAGGGGGCTTACAATGAGCAGTTCTTC. The chain links TRBV13 to TRBJ2-1; TRBD1 aligns across 12 bases. Germline CDR1 PRHDT, CDR2 FYEKMQ (reference sequence). Trimming took 1 base from V and 4 from J; bases not matched to a gene: 2. This CDR3 has 16 residues. The entire variable domain, with the rest obtained from reference TRBV13 and TRBJ2-1, is as follows: AAGVIQSPRHLIKEKRETATLKCYPIPRHDTVYWYQQGPGQDPQFLISFYEKMQSDKGSIPDRFSAQQFSDYHSELNMSSLELGDSALYFCASSLEGQGAYNEQFFGPGTRLTVL.

There are a few counts of this clonotype. This rearrangement joins TRBV29-1 to TRBJ2-2, with D perhaps matching TRBD2 (6 bases). The CDR3 is 15 amino acids. V was shortened by 7 bases and J by 2 bases, with 17 bases between the two germline ends. Looked up from germline, CDR1 is SQVTM and CDR2 is ANQGSEA. The CDR3 reads CSAESGSYNTGELFF. Written as DNA, the CDR3 is TGCAGCGCAGAAAGCGGGTCTTACAACACCGGGGAGCTGTTTTTT.

The chain employs TRBV28 and TRBJ2-3; 9 bases map to TRBD2. The ends lost 7 bases at V and 0 bases at J; junction bases unmatched: 14. There are 18 residues in the CDR3. Germline loops: CDR1 MDHEN, CDR2 SYDVKM. DNA for the CDR3: TGTGCCAGCAACATTCCCGTTGAGCTAGCGGGAAGCACAGATACGCAGTATTTT. Amino acids: CASNIPVELAGSTDTQYF.

There are a few counts of this clonotype. J is TRBJ2-2 and V is TRBV4-1; 8 positions match TRBD2. The CDR3 sequence is 17 residues long. Germline V gene data show CDR1 as MGHRA and CDR2 as YSYEKL. The V segment lost 2 bases and the J segment 3 bases; nucleotides outside the gene matches: 8. CDR3 nucleotide sequence: TGCGCCAGCAGCCAACAACTAGCGGAGGGGTACACCGGGGAGCTGTTTTTT. Translated, it gives CASSQQLAEGYTGELFF.

The chain has TRBV29-1 and TRBJ2-1; 7 bases are shared with TRBD2. V gave up 5 bases and J gave up 0 bases; unmatched junction bases: 13. The germline gives CDR1 SQVTM, CDR2 ANQGSEA. The CDR3 totals 17 residues. Here the CDR3 DNA reads TGCAGCGTTAACGGTTTAAGTGGCGGGAGCTCCTACAATGAGCAGTTCTTC. Its protein is CSVNGLSGGSSYNEQFF.

The V gene is TRBV24-1, the J gene TRBJ2-1; 7 bases agree with TRBD2. There are 16 residues in the CDR3. Germline V gene data show CDR1 as KGHDR and CDR2 as SFDVKD. V lost 2 bases and J lost 4; bases outside the gene matches: 7. This CDR3 is CATSDSLAGFYNEQFF. CDR3 nucleotide sequence: TGTGCCACCAGTGATTCTTTAGCGGGTTTTTACAATGAGCAGTTCTTC.

There are a few counts of this clonotype. V gene TRBV20-1 combines with J gene TRBJ2-1, with D perhaps matching TRBD2 (5 bases). This CDR3 comprises 15 residues. V shed 0 bases and J shed 8 bases, with 17 bases lying between them. Germline V CDR1 and CDR2: DFQATT, SNEGSKA (reference sequence). The CDR3 DNA reads as TGCAGTGCTAGAGAAGACGCGGGCCTAGGCTATGAGCAGTTCTTC. Translated: CSAREDAGLGYEQFF.

A single count supports this clonotype. CDR3 in DNA: TGTGCCAGCAGTTTGGTAGTCGATGAAAAACTGTTTTTT. As protein: CASSLVVDEKLFF. The chain links TRBV12-3 or TRBV12-4 to TRBJ1-4; D remains ambiguous. CDR3 length: 13 residues. V was clipped by 3 bases and J by 6 bases, with 8 bases between them.